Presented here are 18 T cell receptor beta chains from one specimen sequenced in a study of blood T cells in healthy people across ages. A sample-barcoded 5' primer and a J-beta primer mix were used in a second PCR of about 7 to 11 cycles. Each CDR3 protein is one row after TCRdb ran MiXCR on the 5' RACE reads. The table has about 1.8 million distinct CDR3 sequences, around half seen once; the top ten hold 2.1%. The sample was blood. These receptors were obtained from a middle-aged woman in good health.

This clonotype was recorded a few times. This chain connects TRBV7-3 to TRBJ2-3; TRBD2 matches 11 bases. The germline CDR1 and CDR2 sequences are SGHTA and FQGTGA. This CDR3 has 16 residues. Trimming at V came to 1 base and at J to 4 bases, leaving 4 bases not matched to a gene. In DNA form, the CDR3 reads TGTGCCAGCAGCTTAATAGCGGGGGGGCCCCCAGATACGCAGTATTTT. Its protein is CASSLIAGGPPDTQYF.

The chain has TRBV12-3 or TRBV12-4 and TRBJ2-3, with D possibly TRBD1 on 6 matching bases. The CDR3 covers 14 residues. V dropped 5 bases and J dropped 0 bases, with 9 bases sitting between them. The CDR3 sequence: CASSGDTSTDTQYF. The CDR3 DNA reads TGTGCCAGCAGTGGGGACACTAGCACAGATACGCAGTATTTT.

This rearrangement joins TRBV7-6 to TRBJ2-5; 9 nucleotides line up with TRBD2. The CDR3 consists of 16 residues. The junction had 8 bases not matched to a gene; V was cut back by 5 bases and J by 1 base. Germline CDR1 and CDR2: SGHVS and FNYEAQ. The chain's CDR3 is CASSLGTSRGQETQYF. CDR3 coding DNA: TGTGCCAGCAGCCTAGGGACTAGCCGTGGCCAAGAGACCCAGTACTTC.

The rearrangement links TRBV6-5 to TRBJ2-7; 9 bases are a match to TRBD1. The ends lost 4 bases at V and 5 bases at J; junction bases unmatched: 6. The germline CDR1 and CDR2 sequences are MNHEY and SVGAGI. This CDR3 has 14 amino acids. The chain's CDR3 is CASSSGQGGNEQYF. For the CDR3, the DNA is TGTGCCAGCAGTTCGGGACAGGGAGGAAACGAGCAGTACTTC.

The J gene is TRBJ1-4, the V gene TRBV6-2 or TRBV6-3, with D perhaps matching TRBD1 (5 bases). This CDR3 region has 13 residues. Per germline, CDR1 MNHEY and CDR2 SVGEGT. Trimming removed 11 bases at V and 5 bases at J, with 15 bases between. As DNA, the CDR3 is TGTGCCGCAAGACCGGGGCGGAATGAAAAACTGTTTTTT. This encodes CAARPGRNEKLFF.

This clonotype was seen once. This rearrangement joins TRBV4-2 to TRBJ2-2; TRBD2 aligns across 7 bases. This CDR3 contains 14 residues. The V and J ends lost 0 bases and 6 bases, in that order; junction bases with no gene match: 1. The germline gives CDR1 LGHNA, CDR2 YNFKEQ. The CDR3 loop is CASSQEGGSGELFF. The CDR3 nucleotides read TGTGCCAGCAGCCAAGAGGGGGGGTCCGGGGAGCTGTTTTTT.

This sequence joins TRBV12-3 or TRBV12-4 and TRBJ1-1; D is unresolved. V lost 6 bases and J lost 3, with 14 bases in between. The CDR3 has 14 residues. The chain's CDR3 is CASSPTGWHTEAFF. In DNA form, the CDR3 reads TGTGCCAGCAGCCCCACTGGGTGGCACACTGAAGCTTTCTTT.

This CDR3 is CASTSGTGINEKLFF. The CDR3 DNA is TGTGCCAGCACCTCCGGGACAGGGATTAATGAAAAACTGTTTTTT. The gene calls are TRBV7-9 and TRBJ1-4; 9 bases line up with TRBD1. Germline CDR1 reads SEHNR; CDR2 reads FQNEAQ (reference sequence). This CDR3 contains 15 residues. J lost 4 bases, V lost 7 bases, and 7 bases had no gene match.

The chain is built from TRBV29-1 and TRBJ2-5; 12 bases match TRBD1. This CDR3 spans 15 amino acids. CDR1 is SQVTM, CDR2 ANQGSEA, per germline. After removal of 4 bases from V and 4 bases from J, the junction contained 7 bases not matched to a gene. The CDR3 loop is CSVATGTGGLETQYF. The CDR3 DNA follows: TGCAGCGTTGCAACCGGGACAGGGGGCCTAGAGACCCAGTACTTC.

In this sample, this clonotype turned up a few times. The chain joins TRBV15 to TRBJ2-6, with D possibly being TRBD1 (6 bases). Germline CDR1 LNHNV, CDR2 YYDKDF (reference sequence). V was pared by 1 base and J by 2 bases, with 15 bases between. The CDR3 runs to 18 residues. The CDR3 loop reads CATSRGRDTDPGANVLTF. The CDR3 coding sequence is TGTGCCACCAGCAGAGGTCGGGACACCGATCCTGGGGCCAACGTCCTGACTTTC. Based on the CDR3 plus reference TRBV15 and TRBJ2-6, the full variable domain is DAMVIQNPRYQVTQFGKPVTLSCSQTLNHNVMYWYQQKSSQAPKLLFHYYDKDFNNEADTPDNFQSRRPNTSFCFLDIRSPGLGDTAMYLCATSRGRDTDPGANVLTFGAGSRLTVL.

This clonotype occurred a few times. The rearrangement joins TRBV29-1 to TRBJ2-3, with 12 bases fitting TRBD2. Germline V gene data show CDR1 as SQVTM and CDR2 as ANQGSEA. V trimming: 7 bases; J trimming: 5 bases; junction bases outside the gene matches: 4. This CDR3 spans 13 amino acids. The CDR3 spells CSGRTSGKDTQYF. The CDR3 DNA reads TGCAGCGGGAGGACTAGCGGGAAAGATACGCAGTATTTT.

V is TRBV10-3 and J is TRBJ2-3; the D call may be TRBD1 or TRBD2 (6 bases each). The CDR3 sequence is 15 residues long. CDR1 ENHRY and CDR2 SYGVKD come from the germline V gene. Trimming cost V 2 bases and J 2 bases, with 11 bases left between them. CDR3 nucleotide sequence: TGTGCCATCAGTGAGCTACGGGGGCTCACAGATACGCAGTATTTT. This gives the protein CAISELRGLTDTQYF.

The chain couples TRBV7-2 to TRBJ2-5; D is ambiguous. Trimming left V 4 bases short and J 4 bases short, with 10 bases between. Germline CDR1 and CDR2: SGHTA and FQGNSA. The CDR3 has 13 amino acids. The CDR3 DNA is TGTGCCAGCAGCTCAGAGTTGCGAGAGACCCAGTACTTC. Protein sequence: CASSSELRETQYF.

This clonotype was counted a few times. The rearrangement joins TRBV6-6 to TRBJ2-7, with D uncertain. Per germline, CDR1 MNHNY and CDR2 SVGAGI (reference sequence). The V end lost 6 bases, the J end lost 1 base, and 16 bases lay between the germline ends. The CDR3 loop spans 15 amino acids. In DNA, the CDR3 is TGTGCCAGCAGGAAGGCGGCGGAACCATCCTACGAGCAGTACTTC. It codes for CASRKAAEPSYEQYF.

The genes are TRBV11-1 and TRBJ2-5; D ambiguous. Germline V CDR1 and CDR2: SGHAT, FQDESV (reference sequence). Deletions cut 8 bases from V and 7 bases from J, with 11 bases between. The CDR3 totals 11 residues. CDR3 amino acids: CASGLRGTQYF. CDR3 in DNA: TGTGCCAGCGGTCTGAGAGGGACCCAGTACTTC.

This CDR3 is CANTEQGQGETQYF. As DNA, the CDR3 is TGTGCCAACACGGAACAGGGCCAGGGAGAGACCCAGTACTTC. The genes are TRBV2 and TRBJ2-5; D may be TRBD1 (6 bases). This CDR3 contains 14 residues. The V end was cut by 10 bases, the J end by 4 bases, with 19 bases between. CDR1 is SNHLY, CDR2 FYNNEI, per germline.

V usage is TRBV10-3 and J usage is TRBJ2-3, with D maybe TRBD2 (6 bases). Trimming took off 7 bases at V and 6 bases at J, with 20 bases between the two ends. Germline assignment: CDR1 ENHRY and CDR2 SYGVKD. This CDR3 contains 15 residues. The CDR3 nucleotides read TGTGCCATCACAAGCAGCGGAGGGGCACGGGATACGCAGTATTTT. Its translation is CAITSSGGARDTQYF.

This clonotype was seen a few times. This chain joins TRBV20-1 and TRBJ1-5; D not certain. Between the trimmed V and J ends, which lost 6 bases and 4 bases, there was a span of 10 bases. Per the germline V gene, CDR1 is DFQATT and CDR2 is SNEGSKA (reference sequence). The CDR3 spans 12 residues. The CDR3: CSATEINQPQHF. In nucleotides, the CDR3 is TGCAGTGCAACGGAAATAAATCAGCCCCAGCATTTT.